One and the same sample provided the 19 T cell receptor beta chains below, sequenced in a study of blood T cell repertoires in COVID-19. TCRdb's copy holds only in-frame clones and misses some; the assay was immunoSEQ multiplex PCR. The sample has around 77,000 clones, roughly 82% seen once. Sequencing was done on a sample of peripheral blood. The source is a human donor in a cohort sampled during active COVID-19.

V is TRBV5-1 and J is TRBJ1-1; TRBD1 matches 7 bases. V shed 0 bases, J shed 4 bases, and the junction held 6 bases outside the gene matches. CDR3 length: 15 amino acids. Germline CDR1 and CDR2: SGHRS and YFSETQ. In nucleotides, the CDR3 is TGCGCCAGCAGCTTGGAAGGGGGCCCCGGCACTGAAGCTTTCTTT. This translates into CASSLEGGPGTEAFF.

V is TRBV5-4 and J is TRBJ1-1, with D possibly matching TRBD1 (5 bases). The V end lost 5 bases, the J end lost 3 bases, and 14 bases lay between the germline ends. This CDR3 contains 14 residues. Germline values: CDR1 SGHNT, CDR2 YYREEE (reference sequence). The CDR3, as DNA: TGTGCCAGCAGGTACCGGGGGTCGGACACTGAAGCTTTCTTT. Translated: CASRYRGSDTEAFF.

The gene calls are TRBV5-4 and TRBJ2-2, with unresolved D. Looked up from germline, CDR1 is SGHNT and CDR2 is YYREEE (reference sequence). V lost 4 bases, J lost 3 bases, and 13 bases lay in between. The CDR3 sequence is 15 residues long. The CDR3 spells CASSLNPSDTGELFF. The CDR3 coding sequence is TGTGCCAGCAGCCTCAACCCCTCAGACACCGGGGAGCTGTTTTTT.

The gene calls are TRBV20-1 and TRBJ1-5; weak D call: TRBD1 (5 bases). Looked up from germline, CDR1 is DFQATT and CDR2 is SNEGSKA (reference sequence). The CDR3 is 18 residues long. V dropped 3 bases and J dropped 4 bases, with 25 bases sitting between them. The CDR3 bases are TGCAGTGCTAGTGATGTCACAGGCTCAGCCATTCATAATCAGCCCCAGCATTTT. Translating gives CSASDVTGSAIHNQPQHF.

This chain links TRBV6-5 with TRBJ1-3; D might be TRBD1 (5 bases). CDR3 length: 14 residues. CDR1 is MNHEY and CDR2 is SVGAGI in the germline V gene. The ends were cut back, 5 bases at V and 0 bases at J, with 8 bases in the middle. The CDR3 region has the DNA TGTGCCAGCAGTAGACAGTTCTCTGGAAACACCATATATTTT. Translated, it gives CASSRQFSGNTIYF.

The V gene is TRBV4-3, the J gene TRBJ1-6; D might be TRBD1 (6 bases). CDR1 is LGHNA and CDR2 is YSLEER in the germline V gene. The CDR3 runs to 15 residues. Trimming removed 2 bases from V and 7 bases from J, with 12 bases in between. The CDR3 coding sequence is TGCGCCAGCAGCCAACTTTCAGGGGTCAATTCACCCCTCCACTTT. Translation: CASSQLSGVNSPLHF.

The CDR3 coding sequence is TGTGCCAGCAGCGCCTCGGCCCCAGGGTCATCTCATGAAAAACTGTTTTTT. Translation gives CASSASAPGSSHEKLFF. This chain connects TRBV5-6 to TRBJ1-4; D might be TRBD1 (5 bases). Germline CDR1 and CDR2: SGHDT and YYEEEE. V shed 4 bases and J shed 6 bases, with 22 bases lying between them. The CDR3 sequence is 17 residues long.

This clone was detected once. J is TRBJ1-1 and V is TRBV7-9; 8 nucleotides align to TRBD1. This CDR3 spans 13 amino acids. Germline V lookup: CDR1 SEHNR, CDR2 FQNEAQ (reference sequence). V trimming: 1 base; J trimming: 5 bases; junction bases outside the gene matches: 0. For the CDR3, the DNA is TGTGCCAGCAGCTTAGGACAGGGGACTGAAGCTTTCTTT. The encoded protein is CASSLGQGTEAFF.

J is TRBJ1-5 and V is TRBV29-1, with no clear D. Trimming removed 6 bases from V and 5 bases from J, with 14 bases in between. Looked up from germline, CDR1 is SQVTM and CDR2 is ANQGSEA. The CDR3 has 13 amino acids. This chain's CDR3 is CSVGDLRDQPQHF. For the CDR3, the DNA is TGCAGCGTGGGAGACTTACGGGATCAGCCCCAGCATTTT. The full variable domain, rest sourced from reference TRBV29-1 and TRBJ1-5, is SAVISQKPSRDICQRGTSLTIQCQVDSQVTMMFWYRQQPGQSLTLIATANQGSEATYESGFVIDKFPISRPNLTFSTLTVSNMSPEDSSIYLCSVGDLRDQPQHFGDGTRLSIL.

This chain joins TRBV5-4 and TRBJ1-2; D might be TRBD1 (5 bases). In germline, CDR1 is SGHNT, CDR2 YYREEE (reference sequence). This CDR3 region has 14 residues. Trimming removed 4 bases from V and 4 bases from J, with 14 bases in between. The CDR3 coding sequence is TGTGCCAGCAGCCAGCGCCGGACAAGCTATGGCTACACCTTC. This translates into CASSQRRTSYGYTF.

This clone has a single count. CDR3 in amino acids: CASSESGDSPGDEQFF. CDR3 nucleotide sequence: TGCGCCAGCAGTGAGTCGGGGGACAGTCCGGGGGATGAGCAGTTCTTC. The chain has TRBV10-2 and TRBJ2-1; a weak D match, TRBD1 (7 bases). The germline CDR1 and CDR2 sequences are WSHSY and SAAADI. The CDR3 length is 16 residues. With 0 bases removed from V and 8 bases from J, the gap between germline ends came to 17 bases.

The chain employs TRBV5-1 and TRBJ2-3; D is possibly TRBD1 (6 bases). Per germline, CDR1 SGHRS and CDR2 YFSETQ. The ends were cut back, 2 bases at V and 0 bases at J, with 13 bases in the middle. This CDR3 has 16 amino acids. In DNA, the CDR3 is TGCGCCAGCAGCTTAGGGACACCTCCTAGCACAGATACGCAGTATTTT. Its protein product is CASSLGTPPSTDTQYF.

The genes are TRBV20-1 and TRBJ2-7; 7 nucleotides align to TRBD2. V lost 3 bases to trimming and J lost 0 bases; unmatched junction nucleotides: 5. The CDR3 runs 14 residues. Per germline, CDR1 DFQATT and CDR2 SNEGSKA (reference sequence). CDR3 bases: TGCAGTGCTAGTACACGGACTAGCTCCTACGAGCAGTACTTC. As protein: CSASTRTSSYEQYF.

The J gene is TRBJ1-3, the V gene TRBV4-1; D might be TRBD1 (5 bases). V dropped 6 bases and J dropped 0 bases, with 24 bases sitting between them. The CDR3 covers 19 residues. In germline, CDR1 is MGHRA, CDR2 YSYEKL. The CDR3 region is CASSPTRPRQRSSGNTIYF. CDR3 nucleotide sequence: TGCGCCAGCAGTCCAACCCGTCCCCGACAGCGCAGCTCTGGAAACACCATATATTTT.

This chain joins TRBV5-1 and TRBJ1-4; possible D gene TRBD1, 5 bases. Germline CDR1 reads SGHRS; CDR2 reads YFSETQ. Trimming cost V 4 bases and J 5 bases, with 12 bases left between them. CDR3 length: 14 amino acids. CDR3 sequence reads: CASSLDQGNEKLFF. CDR3 DNA sequence: TGCGCCAGCAGCCTTGACCAGGGAAATGAAAAACTGTTTTTT.

The rearrangement links TRBV27 to TRBJ2-7; 7 positions match TRBD1. Unmatched junction bases numbered 5, after V lost 2 bases and J lost 4 bases. The CDR3 is 14 amino acids. Germline V lookup: CDR1 MNHEY, CDR2 SMNVEV (reference sequence). The CDR3 loop reads CASSLRQGTYEQYF. For the CDR3, the DNA is TGTGCCAGCAGTTTACGACAGGGCACGTACGAGCAGTACTTC.

A note on this clone: Other DNA sequences of this sample code for an identical CDR3. The chain employs TRBV2 and TRBJ2-7, with a weak D call TRBD1 (5 bases). This CDR3 has 12 residues. The ends were cut back, 6 bases at V and 3 bases at J, with 9 bases in the middle. Looked up from germline, CDR1 is SNHLY and CDR2 is FYNNEI. Written as DNA, the CDR3 is TGTGCCAGCAGGGTTGACAGCTACGAGCAGTACTTC. Amino acid sequence: CASRVDSYEQYF.

The chain couples TRBV6-5 to TRBJ2-7; D might be TRBD1 (6 bases). The CDR3 contains 14 residues. V was pared by 5 bases and J by 1 base, with 12 bases between. CDR1 MNHEY and CDR2 SVGAGI come from the germline V gene. CDR3 nucleotides: TGTGCCAGCAGTCAGCGGACAGCATCCTACGAGCAGTACTTC. This gives the protein CASSQRTASYEQYF.

This clone was recorded once. CDR3 sequence: CASSYKLDRATNEKLFF. Written as DNA, the CDR3 is TGTGCCAGCAGTTATAAACTCGACCGGGCAACTAATGAAAAACTGTTTTTT. The rearrangement uses TRBV6-9 and TRBJ1-4; D ambiguous. Germline CDR1 is MNHGY and CDR2 is SVAAGI. There are 17 residues in the CDR3. V was clipped by 2 bases and J by 0 bases, with 13 bases between them.